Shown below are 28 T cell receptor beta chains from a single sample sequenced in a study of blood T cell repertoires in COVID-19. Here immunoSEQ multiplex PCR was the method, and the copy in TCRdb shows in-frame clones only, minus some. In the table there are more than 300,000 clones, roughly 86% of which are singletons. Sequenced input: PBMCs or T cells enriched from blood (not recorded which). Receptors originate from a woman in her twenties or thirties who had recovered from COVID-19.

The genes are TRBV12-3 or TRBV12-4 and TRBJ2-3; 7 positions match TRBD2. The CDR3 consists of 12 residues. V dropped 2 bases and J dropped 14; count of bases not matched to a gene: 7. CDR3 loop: CASSLQAGAGYF. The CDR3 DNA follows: TGTGCCAGCAGTTTACAGGCGGGAGCCGGGTATTTT.

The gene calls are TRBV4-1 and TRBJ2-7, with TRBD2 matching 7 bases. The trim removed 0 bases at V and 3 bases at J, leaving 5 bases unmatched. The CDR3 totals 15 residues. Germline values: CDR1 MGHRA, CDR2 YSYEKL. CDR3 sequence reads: CASSQEASGLYEQYF. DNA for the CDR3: TGCGCCAGCAGCCAAGAGGCTAGCGGCCTCTACGAGCAGTACTTC.

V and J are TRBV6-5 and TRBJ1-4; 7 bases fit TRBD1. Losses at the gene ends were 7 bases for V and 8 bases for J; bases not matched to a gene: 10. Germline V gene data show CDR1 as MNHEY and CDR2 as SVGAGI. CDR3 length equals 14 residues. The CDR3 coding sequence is TGTGCCAGCAAATCCGGGACAGTGAGAGAAAAACTGTTTTTT. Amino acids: CASKSGTVREKLFF.

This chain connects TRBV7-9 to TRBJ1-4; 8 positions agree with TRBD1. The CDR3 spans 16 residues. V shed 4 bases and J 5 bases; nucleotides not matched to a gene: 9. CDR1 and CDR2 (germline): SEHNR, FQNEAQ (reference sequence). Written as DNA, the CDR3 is TGTGCCAGCAGCTCCCAAACAGGGGGAAAGAATGAAAAACTGTTTTTT. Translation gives CASSSQTGGKNEKLFF. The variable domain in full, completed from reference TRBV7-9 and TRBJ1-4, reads DTGVSQNPRHKITKRGQNVTFRCDPISEHNRLYWYRQTLGQGPEFLTYFQNEAQLEKSRLLSDRFSAERPKGSFSTLEIQRTEQGDSAMYLCASSSQTGGKNEKLFFGSGTQLSVL.

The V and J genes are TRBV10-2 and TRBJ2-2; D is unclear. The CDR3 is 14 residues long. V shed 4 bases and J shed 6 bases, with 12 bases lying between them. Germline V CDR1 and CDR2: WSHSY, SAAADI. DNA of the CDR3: TGCGCCAGCAGTGTAACAGACCTACCCGGGGAGCTGTTTTTT. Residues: CASSVTDLPGELFF.

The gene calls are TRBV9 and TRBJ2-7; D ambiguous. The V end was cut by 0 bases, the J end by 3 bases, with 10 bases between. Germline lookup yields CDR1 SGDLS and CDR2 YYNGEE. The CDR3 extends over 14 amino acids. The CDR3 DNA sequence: TGTGCCAGCAGCGTAGCGGCGGCTAACTACGAGCAGTACTTC. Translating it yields CASSVAAANYEQYF.

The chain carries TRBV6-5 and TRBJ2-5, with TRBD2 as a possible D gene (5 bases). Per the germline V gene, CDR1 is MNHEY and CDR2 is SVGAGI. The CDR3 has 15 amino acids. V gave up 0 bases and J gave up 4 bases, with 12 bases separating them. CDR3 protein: CASSYSNPGTETQYF. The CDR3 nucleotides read TGTGCCAGCAGTTACTCGAATCCGGGAACAGAGACCCAGTACTTC.

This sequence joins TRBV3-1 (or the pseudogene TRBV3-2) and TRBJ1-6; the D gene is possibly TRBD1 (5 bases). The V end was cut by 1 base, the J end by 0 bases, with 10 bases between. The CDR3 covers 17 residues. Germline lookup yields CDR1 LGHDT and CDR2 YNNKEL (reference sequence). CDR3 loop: CASSQVTGLSYNSPLHF. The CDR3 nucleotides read TGTGCCAGCAGCCAAGTTACGGGACTCTCCTATAATTCACCCCTCCACTTT.

CDR3 sequence: CAITKGLAGGGYNEQFF. The CDR3 DNA sequence: TGTGCCATCACTAAGGGACTAGCGGGAGGAGGTTACAATGAGCAGTTCTTC. The J gene is TRBJ2-1, the V gene TRBV10-3; 15 bases align to TRBD2. Germline V lookup: CDR1 ENHRY, CDR2 SYGVKD. CDR3 length: 17 amino acids. The trim removed 7 bases at V and 4 bases at J, leaving 8 bases unmatched.

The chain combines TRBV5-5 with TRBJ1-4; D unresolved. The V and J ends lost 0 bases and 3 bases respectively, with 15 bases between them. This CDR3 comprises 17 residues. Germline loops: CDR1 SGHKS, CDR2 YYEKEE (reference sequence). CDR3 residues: CASSLEVPGASNEKLFF. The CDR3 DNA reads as TGTGCCAGCAGCTTGGAAGTCCCAGGTGCCTCTAATGAAAAACTGTTTTTT.

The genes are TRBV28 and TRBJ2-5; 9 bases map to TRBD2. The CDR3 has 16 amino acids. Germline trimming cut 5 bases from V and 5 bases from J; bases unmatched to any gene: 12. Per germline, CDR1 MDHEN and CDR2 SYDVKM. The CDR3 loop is CASSPGRLAGSETQYF. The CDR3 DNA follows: TGTGCCAGCAGTCCCGGTCGGCTAGCGGGAAGTGAGACCCAGTACTTC.

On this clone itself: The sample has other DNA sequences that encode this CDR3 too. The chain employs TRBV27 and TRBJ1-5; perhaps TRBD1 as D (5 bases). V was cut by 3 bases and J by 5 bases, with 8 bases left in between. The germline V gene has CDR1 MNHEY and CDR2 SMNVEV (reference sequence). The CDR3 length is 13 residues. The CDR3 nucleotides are TGTGCCAGCAGTTTTTCGGGGGATCAGCCCCAGCATTTT. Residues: CASSFSGDQPQHF.

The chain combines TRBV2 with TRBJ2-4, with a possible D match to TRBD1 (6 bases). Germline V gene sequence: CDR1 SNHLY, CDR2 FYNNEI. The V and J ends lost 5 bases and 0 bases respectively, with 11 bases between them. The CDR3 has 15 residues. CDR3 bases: TGTGCCAGCAGTCTTGGACAGCTAGCCAAAAACATTCAGTACTTC. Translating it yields CASSLGQLAKNIQYF.

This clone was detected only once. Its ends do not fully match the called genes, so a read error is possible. The chain's CDR3 is CASSLAPTGAGNTIYF. The CDR3 region has the DNA TGTGCTAGCAGCTTAGCTCCGACAGGGGCTGGAAACACCATATATTTT. This chain uses TRBV7-7 with TRBJ1-3, with TRBD1 matching 8 bases. CDR1 is SSHAT and CDR2 is FNYEAQ in the germline V gene (reference sequence). The CDR3 is made up of 16 amino acids.

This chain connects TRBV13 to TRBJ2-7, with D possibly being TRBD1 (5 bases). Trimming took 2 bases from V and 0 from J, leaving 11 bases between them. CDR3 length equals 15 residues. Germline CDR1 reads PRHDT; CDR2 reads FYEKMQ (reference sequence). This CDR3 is CASSLWGSYSYEQYF. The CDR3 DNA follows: TGTGCCAGCAGCTTATGGGGCAGTTACTCCTACGAGCAGTACTTC.

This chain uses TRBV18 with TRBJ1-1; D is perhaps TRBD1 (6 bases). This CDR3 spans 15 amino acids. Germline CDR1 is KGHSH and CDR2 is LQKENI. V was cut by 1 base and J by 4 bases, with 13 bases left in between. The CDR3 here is CASSPRGLEGTEAFF. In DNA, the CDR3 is TGTGCCAGCTCACCACGGGGGCTGGAAGGCACTGAAGCTTTCTTT. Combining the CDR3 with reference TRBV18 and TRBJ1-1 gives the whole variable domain NAGVMQNPRHLVRRRGQEARLRCSPMKGHSHVYWYRQLPEEGLKFMVYLQKENIIDESGMPKERFSAEFPKEGPSILRIQQVVRGDSAAYFCASSPRGLEGTEAFFGQGTRLTVV.

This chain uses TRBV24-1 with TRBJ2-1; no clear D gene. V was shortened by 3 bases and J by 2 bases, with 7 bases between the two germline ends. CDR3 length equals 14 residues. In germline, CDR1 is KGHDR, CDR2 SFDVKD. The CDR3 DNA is TGTGCCACCAGTGATCTTTCCCCCTACAATGAGCAGTTCTTC. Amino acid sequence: CATSDLSPYNEQFF.

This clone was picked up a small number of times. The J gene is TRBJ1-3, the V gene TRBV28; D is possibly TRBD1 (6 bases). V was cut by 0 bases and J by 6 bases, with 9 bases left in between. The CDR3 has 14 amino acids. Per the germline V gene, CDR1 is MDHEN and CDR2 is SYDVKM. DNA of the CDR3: TGTGCCAGCAGTTTATGGGGGGCGGAAAACACCATATATTTT. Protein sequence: CASSLWGAENTIYF.

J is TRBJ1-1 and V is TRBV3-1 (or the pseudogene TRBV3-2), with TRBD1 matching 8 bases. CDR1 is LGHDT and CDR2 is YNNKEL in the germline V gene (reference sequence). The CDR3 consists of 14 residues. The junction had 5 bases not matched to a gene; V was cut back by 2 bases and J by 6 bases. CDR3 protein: CASSQNRGGAEAFF. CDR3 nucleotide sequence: TGTGCCAGCAGCCAAAACAGGGGGGGGGCTGAAGCTTTCTTT.

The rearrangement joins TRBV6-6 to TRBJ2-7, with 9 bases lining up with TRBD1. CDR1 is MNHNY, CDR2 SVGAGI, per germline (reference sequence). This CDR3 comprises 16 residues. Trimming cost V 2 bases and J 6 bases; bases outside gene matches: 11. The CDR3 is CASSYQTGTGRVEQYF. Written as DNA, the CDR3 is TGTGCCAGCAGTTACCAAACCGGGACAGGGAGGGTCGAGCAGTACTTC.

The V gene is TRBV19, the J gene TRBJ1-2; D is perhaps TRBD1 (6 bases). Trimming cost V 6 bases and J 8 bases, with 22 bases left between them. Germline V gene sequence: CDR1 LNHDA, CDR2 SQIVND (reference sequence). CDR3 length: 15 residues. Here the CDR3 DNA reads TGTGCCAGTAGCAAGGACGACAGGCGGTTAGGGGGCTACACCTTC. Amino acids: CASSKDDRRLGGYTF.

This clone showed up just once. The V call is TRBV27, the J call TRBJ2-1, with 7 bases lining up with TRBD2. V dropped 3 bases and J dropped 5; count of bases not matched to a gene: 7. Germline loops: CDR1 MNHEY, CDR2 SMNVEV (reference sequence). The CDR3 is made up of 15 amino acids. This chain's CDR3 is CASSFSTGTNNEQFF. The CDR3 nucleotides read TGTGCCAGCAGTTTCTCCACCGGGACTAACAATGAGCAGTTCTTC.

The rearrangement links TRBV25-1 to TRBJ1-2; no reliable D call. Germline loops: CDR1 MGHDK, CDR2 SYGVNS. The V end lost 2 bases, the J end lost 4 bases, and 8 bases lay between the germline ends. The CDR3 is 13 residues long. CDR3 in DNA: TGTGCCAGCAGTGAAAACGGAGTCTATGGCTACACCTTC. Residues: CASSENGVYGYTF.

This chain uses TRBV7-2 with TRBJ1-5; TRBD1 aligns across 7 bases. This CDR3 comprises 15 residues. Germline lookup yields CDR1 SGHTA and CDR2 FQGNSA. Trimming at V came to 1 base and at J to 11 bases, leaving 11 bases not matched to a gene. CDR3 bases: TGTGCCAGCAGCTTAGTATGGGACAGCAGTTCTTCCCAGCATTTT. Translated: CASSLVWDSSSSQHF.

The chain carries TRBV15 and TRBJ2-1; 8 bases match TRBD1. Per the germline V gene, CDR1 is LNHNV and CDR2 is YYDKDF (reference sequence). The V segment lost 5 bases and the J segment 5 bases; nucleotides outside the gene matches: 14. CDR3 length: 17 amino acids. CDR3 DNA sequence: TGTGCCACCAGCCCCCTGAAAGGTCCGGGACAGGACAATGAGCAGTTCTTC. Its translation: CATSPLKGPGQDNEQFF.

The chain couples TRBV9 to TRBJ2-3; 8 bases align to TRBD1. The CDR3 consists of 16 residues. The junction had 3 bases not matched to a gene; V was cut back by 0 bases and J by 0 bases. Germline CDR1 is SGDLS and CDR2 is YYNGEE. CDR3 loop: CASSVAQGASTDTQYF. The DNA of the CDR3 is TGTGCCAGCAGCGTAGCTCAGGGGGCTAGCACAGATACGCAGTATTTT.

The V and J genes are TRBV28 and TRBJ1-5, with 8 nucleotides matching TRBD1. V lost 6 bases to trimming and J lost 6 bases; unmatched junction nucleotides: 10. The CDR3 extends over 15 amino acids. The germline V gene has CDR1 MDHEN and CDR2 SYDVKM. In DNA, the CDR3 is TGTGCCAGCAGCTACCTGGACAGGGCTGGTCAGCCCCAGCATTTT. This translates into CASSYLDRAGQPQHF.

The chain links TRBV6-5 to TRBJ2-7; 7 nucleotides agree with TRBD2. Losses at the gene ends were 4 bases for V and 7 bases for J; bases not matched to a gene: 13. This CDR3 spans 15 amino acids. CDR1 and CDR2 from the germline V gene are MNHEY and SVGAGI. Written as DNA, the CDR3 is TGTGCCAGCAGTTCCCTCGGAGGGAGGGCCGGTGAGCAGTACTTC. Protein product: CASSSLGGRAGEQYF.